Shown below are 11 T cell receptor beta chains from a single sample sequenced in a study of response to subunit inactivated influenza vaccine. In TCRdb, the RT-PCR reads were re-called with MiXCR into one record per CDR3 protein. The data contain roughly 500,000 distinct CDR3 sequences, roughly 23% of them singletons. The starting material was CD4+ T cells sorted from PBMCs, obtained 4 to 6 days after vaccination. All receptors come from a man in his forties or fifties who received an inactivated influenza vaccine.

The V call is TRBV5-6, the J call TRBJ2-1; perhaps TRBD2 as D (6 bases). The CDR3 runs 12 residues. The germline V and J ends were trimmed by 4 bases and 7 bases, with 9 bases remaining between them. Germline CDR1 and CDR2: SGHDT and YYEEEE. Here the CDR3 DNA reads TGTGCCAGCAGCCCGGGACTGAATGAGCAGTTCTTC. As protein: CASSPGLNEQFF.

This clonotype occurred a few times. The rearrangement joins TRBV20-1 to TRBJ1-1; a weak D match, TRBD1 (5 bases). V lost 0 bases to trimming and J lost 6 bases, with 23 bases between them. CDR1 is DFQATT and CDR2 is SNEGSKA in the germline V gene (reference sequence). This CDR3 spans 17 amino acids. In DNA, the CDR3 is TGCAGTGCTAGAGATCATAGGCAGTGGGGGGGGACGGCTGAAGCTTTCTTT. It specifies CSARDHRQWGGTAEAFF.

The chain is built from TRBV12-3 or TRBV12-4 and TRBJ1-6; D gene uncertain. The V and J ends lost 6 bases and 7 bases respectively, with 10 bases between them. The CDR3 contains 13 residues. The CDR3 nucleotides read TGTGCCAGCAGCCCCATGCGGAATTCACCCCTCCACTTT. Translating gives CASSPMRNSPLHF.

The rearrangement links TRBV6-7 to TRBJ2-7; perhaps TRBD1 as D (5 bases). TRBV6-7 belongs to the ORF category, with a function that is uncertain. The CDR3 has 13 residues. V was trimmed by 0 bases and J by 3 bases, leaving 6 bases between them. As DNA, the CDR3 is TGTGCCAGCAGTTACTCAGGGGTCTACGAGCAGTACTTC. Translating gives CASSYSGVYEQYF.

The chain combines TRBV5-1 with TRBJ2-5; D is perhaps TRBD2 (6 bases). There are 15 residues in the CDR3. V was clipped by 0 bases and J by 4 bases, with 13 bases between them. In germline, CDR1 is SGHRS, CDR2 YFSETQ. This CDR3 is CASSLAGGDGETQYF. The CDR3 DNA is TGCGCCAGCAGCTTGGCCGGAGGGGATGGAGAGACCCAGTACTTC. Based on the CDR3 plus reference TRBV5-1 and TRBJ2-5, the full variable domain is KAGVTQTPRYLIKTRGQQVTLSCSPISGHRSVSWYQQTPGQGLQFLFEYFSETQRNKGNFPGRFSGRQFSNSRSEMNVSTLELGDSALYLCASSLAGGDGETQYFGPGTRLLVL.

The sample holds a few counts of this clonotype. The V and J genes are TRBV10-3 and TRBJ2-1, with 11 nucleotides matching TRBD2. This CDR3 spans 13 amino acids. V shed 7 bases and J 9 bases; nucleotides not matched to a gene: 5. The V gene's germline CDR1 is ENHRY and CDR2 SYGVKD. CDR3 protein: CAITSLAGVEQFF. The CDR3 region has the DNA TGTGCCATCACATCACTAGCGGGAGTTGAGCAGTTCTTC.

This clonotype occurred a few times. The rearrangement links TRBV12-3 or TRBV12-4 to TRBJ2-5; D not resolved. The CDR3 is made up of 14 amino acids. The V and J ends lost 6 bases and 5 bases respectively, with 16 bases between them. Here the CDR3 reads CASRSQLFGETQYF. CDR3 nucleotide sequence: TGTGCCAGCAGGTCACAGTTATTTGGGGAGACCCAGTACTTC.

The chain links TRBV12-3 or TRBV12-4 to TRBJ2-4, with TRBD1 matching 9 bases. The CDR3 consists of 15 residues. The J segment lost 6 bases and the V segment lost 1 base, leaving 4 bases of the junction unmatched. The CDR3 nucleotides are TGTGCCAGCAGTTTAGACAGGGGGCAGAGAAACATTCAGTACTTC. It codes for CASSLDRGQRNIQYF.

The chain uses TRBV5-1 and TRBJ1-1; D remains ambiguous. The germline V gene encodes CDR1 SGHRS and CDR2 YFSETQ. V was cut by 0 bases and J by 2 bases, with 11 bases left in between. The CDR3 extends over 15 amino acids. DNA for the CDR3: TGCGCCAGCAGCTTGGCCAGGCTGACCAACACTGAAGCTTTCTTT. It encodes CASSLARLTNTEAFF.

This clonotype was observed a handful of times. V is TRBV3-1 and J is TRBJ1-1, with D maybe TRBD1 (5 bases). Per germline, CDR1 LGHDT and CDR2 YNNKEL (reference sequence). The V end was cut by 1 base, the J end by 10 bases, with 19 bases between. This CDR3 is built from 15 residues. The CDR3 region has the DNA TGTGCCAGCAGCCAAGTTCTGTCGGGGGACGTCGGAGCTTTCTTT. Translated: CASSQVLSGDVGAFF.

This rearrangement joins TRBV10-3 to TRBJ2-1, with 16 bases matching TRBD2. The CDR3 is made up of 17 amino acids. From germline, CDR1 is ENHRY and CDR2 SYGVKD. The trim removed 6 bases at V and 5 bases at J, leaving 7 bases unmatched. CDR3 sequence (DNA): TGTGCCATCAGAAACCCGGGACTAGCGGGGGGGCACAATGAGCAGTTCTTC. Amino acids: CAIRNPGLAGGHNEQFF.